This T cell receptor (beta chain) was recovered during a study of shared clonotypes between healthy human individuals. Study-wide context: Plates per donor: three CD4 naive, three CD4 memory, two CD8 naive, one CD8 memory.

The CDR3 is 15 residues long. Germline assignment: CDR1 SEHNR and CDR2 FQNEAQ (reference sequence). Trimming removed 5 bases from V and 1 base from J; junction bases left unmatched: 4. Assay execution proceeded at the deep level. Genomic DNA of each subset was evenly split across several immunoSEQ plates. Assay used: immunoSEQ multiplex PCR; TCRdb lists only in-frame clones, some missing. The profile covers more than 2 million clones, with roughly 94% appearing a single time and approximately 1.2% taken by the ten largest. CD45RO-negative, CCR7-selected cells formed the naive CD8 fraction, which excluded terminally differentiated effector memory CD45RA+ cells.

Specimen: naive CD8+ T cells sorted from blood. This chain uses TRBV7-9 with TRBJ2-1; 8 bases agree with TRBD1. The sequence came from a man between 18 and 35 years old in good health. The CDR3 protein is CASSTRQGSYNEQFF. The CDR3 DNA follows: TGTGCCAGCAGCACACGACAGGGGTCCTACAATGAGCAGTTCTTC.